This T cell receptor beta chain was documented in a study of cytomegalovirus exposure and HLA in healthy donors. General study findings and limits: It was reported in a later analysis that an Asian-associated ancestry cluster showed fewer N-insertions than the 666-donor mean. Highly shared sequence variants in one cluster were likely a sequencing artifact. Most subjects had HLA-A and HLA-B alleles reportedly predicted accurately by TCR beta sequences.

Remarks on this clone: The antigen is unknown.

With 60 Vbeta and 13 Jbeta primers, the PCR was carried out. Here immunoSEQ multiplex PCR was the method, and the copy in TCRdb shows in-frame clones only, minus some. The data contain some 150,000 clones, roughly 70% of them seen just once; the ten biggest clones take up over 2.5%. This clonotype was obtained from a woman aged 30 to 39 in good health and CMV-seronegative. The sample comprised PBMCs.

CDR3 sequence (DNA): TGTGCCAGCACCTCGGTACCGGGAGAAGACGAGCAGTACTTC. Its protein is CASTSVPGEDEQYF. The chain is built from TRBV6-6 and TRBJ2-7, with TRBD2 as a possible D gene (6 bases). The germline V gene has CDR1 MNHNY and CDR2 SVGAGI (reference sequence). Trimming stripped 7 bases from V and 5 bases from J, with 18 bases between. The CDR3 runs 14 residues.